The sequence of this T cell receptor beta chain was determined in a study of blood T cell repertoires in COVID-19. Sequencing was performed with immunoSEQ multiplex PCR; in TCRdb, only in-frame clones are kept and a portion is missing. The table lists more than 250,000 clones, roughly nine tenths of them singletons. The study counted Cohort 3 donors as recovered given two negative PCRs, clearance, or symptom resolution. From germline, CDR1 is SGDLS and CDR2 YYNGEE. The germline V and J ends were trimmed by 0 bases and 4 bases, with 10 bases remaining between them. This CDR3 region has 14 residues. The chain has TRBV9 and TRBJ1-1, with D hard to call. Sequenced: PBMCs or T cells enriched from blood (not recorded which). This receptor was obtained from a woman aged 25 to 39 who had recovered from COVID-19. CDR3: CASSVGGESTEAFF. In DNA, the CDR3 is TGTGCCAGCAGCGTAGGCGGGGAGAGCACTGAAGCTTTCTTT.